This paragraph reports one T cell receptor beta chain. This entry comes from a study of beta chain features in type 1 diabetes. Germline V gene data show CDR1 as MNHNY and CDR2 as SVGAGI (reference sequence). The V end was cut by 7 bases, the J end by 2 bases, with 5 bases between. The length of the CDR3 is 11 residues. cDNA synthesis used the whole RNA isolate, giving expressed TCRB sequences. This table comes from immunoSEQ multiplex PCR, and its TCRdb copy is limited to in-frame clones, with some not included. The sample contains some 25,000 clones, about 72% of which appear only once. The TCR comes from a woman in her 40s in good health. The chain has TRBV6-6 and TRBJ1-2; no clear D gene. Source material: Tregs from blood. As DNA, the CDR3 is TGTGCCAGCACGCAGAACTATGGCTACACCTTC. This gives the protein CASTQNYGYTF.